The source of this T cell receptor beta chain is a study of cytomegalovirus exposure and HLA in healthy donors. Study results and limitations: A later analysis linked some 17,000 TCR beta sequences to HLA alleles at 0.05 false discovery rate. Clonal expansion, a later analysis showed, was greater in HLA-associated TCR beta chains than in equally common others.

Vbeta (60) and Jbeta (13) primers were used in the PCR. The protocol was immunoSEQ multiplex PCR, while the TCRdb copy is restricted to in-frame clones and leaves out a portion. The sample records about 56,000 clones, about 80% being singletons. This clone appeared once. Its matching antigen is unknown. CDR3 length equals 15 residues. Per the germline V gene, CDR1 is SGDLS and CDR2 is YYNGEE. Trimming pared 0 bases from V and 4 bases from J, leaving 12 bases between. This sequence joins TRBV9 and TRBJ2-3, with D perhaps TRBD1 (6 bases). The TCR comes from a man aged 35 to 55 in good health and CMV-seronegative. Material: PBMCs. The chain's CDR3 is CASSVGLGAADTQYF. CDR3 DNA: TGTGCCAGCAGCGTAGGTCTGGGGGCAGCAGATACGCAGTATTTT.